This entry concerns a single TCR beta chain. In the study's own analysis: Estimation of nucleated cell counts relied on the amplification of reference gene primers. Some clones are missing from TCRdb's copy, which holds only in-frame ones; the method was immunoSEQ multiplex PCR. V, J and clone size are taken as reported in that table, and D and trimming were inferred from the DNA itself. The profile covers 200,000 to 300,000 clones, with around 82% appearing a single time and less than 10% taken by the ten largest. The J segment lost 6 bases and the V segment lost 3 bases, leaving 10 bases of the junction unmatched. The CDR3 is 16 residues long. Germline CDR1 and CDR2: SGHRS and YFSETQ. These data come from a study of blood T cell repertoires in COVID-19. Study at large: Collection of acute and convalescent COVID-19 samples took place in the United States, Italy and Spain. T cells, B-cell-depleted T cells, or PBMCs supplied cDNA or gDNA.

The TCR originated in a human donor in a cohort sampled during active COVID-19. The sequenced sample was peripheral blood. The chain couples TRBV5-1 to TRBJ2-4; TRBD1 matches at 9 bases. CDR3 coding DNA: TGCGCCAGCAGCTCCGCGGGACAGGGAGGAGGAAACATTCAGTACTTC. Protein product: CASSSAGQGGGNIQYF. Supplemented by reference TRBV5-1 and TRBJ2-4, the full variable domain reads KAGVTQTPRYLIKTRGQQVTLSCSPISGHRSVSWYQQTPGQGLQFLFEYFSETQRNKGNFPGRFSGRQFSNSRSEMNVSTLELGDSALYLCASSSAGQGGGNIQYFGAGTRLSVL.